This TCR beta chain was identified in a study of early T cells in non-severe SARS-CoV-2 infection listed by TCRdb under 2021. Notes on the research overall: Because TCR sequencing relied on bulk RNA taken from unsorted whole blood, pairing of alpha and beta chains was not possible. Results the study describes overall, beyond this receptor: Matching against VDJdb was skewed toward anti-spike CD8 responses, likely underestimated virus-specific expansions, and missed private and CD4 specificities.

The library was obtained by 5' RACE. Sequencing used a NextSeq 500. Unique molecular identifiers were attached to individual cDNA molecules in the TCR library protocol so that sequencing error and PCR bias could be corrected. Sequencing covered both TCR alpha and beta chains, and within each sample the abundances of alpha and beta sequences were tightly co-correlated. The study's processing was this. Decombinator V4 was used to annotate TCR sequences for V gene, J gene and CDR3. Expanded TCRs were defined as changing significantly between any two time points under a Poisson model with p below 0.0001. TCR abundances were normalised to the total number of TCRs sequenced per sample and expressed as counts per million. VDJdb, accessed on 1 November 2021, was searched for TCRs annotated for CMV, EBV and SARS-CoV-2, and TCRs annotated for more than one antigen were excluded. Clones were called with MiXCR by TCRdb after fastp trimmed the public reads at Q25, and only in-frame beta chains were retained. Each entry is one CDR3 protein sequence, shown with its most common DNA and genes. TCRdb assigned the V and J calls; the authors' analysis was not used. Within this sample are about 59,000 distinct CDR3 sequences, with less than 15% of them counted one time only. About a tenth of the sample comes from the top ten.

As to this clonotype: What antigen it recognizes has not been identified. No much larger clone is present one base from it, and per-base qualities are unavailable.

A case-control design nested within a healthcare worker cohort in London, UK, was used, with weekly nasopharyngeal swab PCR tests and blood sampling performed. Healthcare workers were recruited between 23 and 31 March 2020, during the week of the UK lockdown, and were followed weekly for up to about 15 weeks. Sequenced material: whole blood, taken at baseline. The clonotype was recovered from an adult who was a healthcare worker with PCR-confirmed SARS-CoV-2 infection or an uninfected control (not recorded which).

CDR3 region: CASSQGYGYTF. The bases read TGTGCCAGCAGTCAGGGTTACGGCTACACCTTC. In this chain, TRBV12-3 or TRBV12-4 is recombined with TRBJ1-2, with TRBD1 perhaps the D gene, on 5 matching bases. The CDR3 sequence holds 11 residues, the cysteine and phenylalanine included. The read is trimmed to its CDR3 DNA, 33 bases read in frame from base 1. V loses 5 bases of germline sequence and J loses 8 bases, and the interval between the two ends is 9 bases.